One sample yielded the 28 T cell receptor beta chains listed below, sequenced in a study of vaccination effects on CD4 cells after COVID-19. The repertoire was sequenced with immunoSEQ multiplex PCR; TCRdb's copy has only in-frame clones and lacks some. This sample carries over 20,000 clones, roughly 70% of them seen once, and the ten largest clones take less than 3.5%. The ViraFEST assay expanded antigen-specific CD4+ T cells with viral peptide pools before sequencing. It was after approximately 11 days of culture that CD4+ T cells were isolated. Vaccine recipients, nucleocapsid antibody negative, had no prior SARS-CoV-2 infection. What these receptors recognize is not known. The source material was CD4+ T cells from PBMCs cultured with SARS-CoV-2 spike peptides, sampled before COVID-19 vaccination. The receptors stem from a human donor who received a COVID-19 vaccine.

V is TRBV3-1 (or the pseudogene TRBV3-2) and J is TRBJ2-1; tentatively, D is TRBD1 (6 bases). Germline loops: CDR1 LGHDT, CDR2 YNNKEL (reference sequence). The CDR3 covers 15 residues. Trimming removed 3 bases at V and 2 bases at J, with 11 bases between. The CDR3 region is CASSQTRDTYNEQFF. CDR3 sequence (DNA): TGTGCCAGCAGCCAGACCCGGGACACCTACAATGAGCAGTTCTTC.

CDR3 loop: CASGQESNQPQHF. CDR3 in DNA: TGTGCCAGTGGACAGGAATCGAATCAGCCCCAGCATTTT. The genes are TRBV5-8 and TRBJ1-5; 7 bases agree with TRBD1. The V segment lost 8 bases and the J segment 4 bases; nucleotides outside the gene matches: 6. The length of the CDR3 is 13 residues. Germline assignment: CDR1 SGHTS and CDR2 YDEGEE.

This rearrangement joins TRBV9 to TRBJ2-3; tentative D call: TRBD2 (5 bases). CDR1 and CDR2 (germline): SGDLS, YYNGEE. The CDR3 covers 15 residues. V lost 2 bases to trimming and J lost 3 bases, with 13 bases between them. For the CDR3, the DNA is TGTGCCAGCAGCGTGGGCCTGAGGAGGACAGATACGCAGTATTTT. Its protein is CASSVGLRRTDTQYF.

The chain links TRBV11-2 to TRBJ2-7; D is unresolved. Per the germline V gene, CDR1 is SGHAT and CDR2 is FQNNGV. This CDR3 spans 14 amino acids. V gave up 5 bases and J gave up 2 bases, with 13 bases separating them. The CDR3 sequence is CASSPRTETYEQYF. The CDR3 DNA reads as TGTGCCAGCAGCCCTAGGACGGAAACCTACGAGCAGTACTTC. Together with reference TRBV11-2 and TRBJ2-7, the CDR3 gives the full variable domain: EAGVAQSPRYKIIEKRQSVAFWCNPISGHATLYWYQQILGQGPKLLIQFQNNGVVDDSQLPKDRFSAERLKGVDSTLKIQPAKLEDSAVYLCASSPRTETYEQYFGPGTRLTVT.

This clone was seen more than once but under ten times. The chain employs TRBV10-1 and TRBJ1-2, with 8 bases matching TRBD1. The V and J ends lost 2 bases and 1 base, in that order; junction bases with no gene match: 0. CDR1 and CDR2 from the germline V gene are WNHNN and SYGVQD (reference sequence). This CDR3 has 14 amino acids. The CDR3 loop reads CASSEGQGNYGYTF. CDR3 coding DNA: TGCGCCAGCAGTGAGGGACAGGGTAACTATGGCTACACCTTC.

This clone came up a few times. The chain combines TRBV7-8 with TRBJ2-7, with no clear D. Germline values: CDR1 SGHVS, CDR2 FQNEAQ. CDR3 size: 12 residues. The germline V and J ends were trimmed by 3 bases and 6 bases, with 9 bases remaining between them. In nucleotides, the CDR3 is TGTGCCAGCAGCTTTTCACGGGCCGAGCAGTACTTC. This translates into CASSFSRAEQYF. Full variable domain (rest looked up from reference TRBV7-8 and TRBJ2-7): GAGVSQSPRYKVAKRGQDVALRCDPISGHVSLFWYQQALGQGPEFLTYFQNEAQLDKSGLPSDRFFAERPEGSVSTLKIQRTQQEDSAVYLCASSFSRAEQYFGPGTRLTVT.

This clone was detected only a few times. This chain uses TRBV2 with TRBJ1-5; D may be TRBD1 (5 bases). Germline CDR1 is SNHLY and CDR2 is FYNNEI. The CDR3 runs 14 residues. V shed 4 bases and J shed 9 bases, with 16 bases lying between them. The CDR3 sequence is CASSAMGGTRPQHF. For the CDR3, the DNA is TGTGCCAGCAGTGCAATGGGGGGAACGAGGCCCCAGCATTTT.

The CDR3 protein is CASSIQNEQFF. The CDR3 coding sequence is TGTGCCAGCAGCATACAAAATGAGCAGTTCTTC. The rearrangement links TRBV4-2 to TRBJ2-1; D gene unclear. Germline CDR1 and CDR2: LGHNA and YNFKEQ. V lost 5 bases and J 7 bases, leaving 6 bases between the germline ends. The length of the CDR3 is 11 residues.

The J gene is TRBJ2-7, the V gene TRBV12-5; D perhaps matches TRBD2 (5 bases). Trimming removed 4 bases at V and 3 bases at J, with 16 bases between. Germline CDR1 is LGHNT and CDR2 is FRNRAP. The CDR3 length is 15 residues. CDR3 residues: CASGSGGSLGYEQYF. The CDR3 DNA reads as TGTGCTAGTGGTTCCGGAGGTAGCCTCGGCTACGAGCAGTACTTC.

This clone was found a few times. The chain couples TRBV5-8 to TRBJ1-2, with unresolved D. Germline V gene sequence: CDR1 SGHTS, CDR2 YDEGEE. This CDR3 is built from 12 residues. Trimming pared 0 bases from V and 3 bases from J, leaving 3 bases between. This chain's CDR3 is CASSLGDYGYTF. The CDR3 bases are TGTGCCAGCAGCTTGGGAGACTATGGCTACACCTTC.

V is TRBV3-1 (or the pseudogene TRBV3-2) and J is TRBJ2-5; 7 bases line up with TRBD1. Germline assignment: CDR1 LGHDT and CDR2 YNNKEL (reference sequence). The CDR3 contains 18 residues. Trimming at V came to 0 bases and at J to 3 bases, leaving 13 bases not matched to a gene. In nucleotides, the CDR3 is TGTGCCAGCAGCCAAGATTTTCGGATGGGACAGTCTAAAGAGACCCAGTACTTC. This encodes CASSQDFRMGQSKETQYF.

The chain uses TRBV7-2 and TRBJ2-1; 7 nucleotides agree with TRBD2. Trimming removed 5 bases from V and 6 bases from J; junction bases left unmatched: 13. Per the germline V gene, CDR1 is SGHTA and CDR2 is FQGNSA. CDR3 length equals 16 residues. The CDR3 DNA sequence: TGTGCCAGCAGCCACCGAGGGTTGCGGGGGACCAATGAGCAGTTCTTC. Translation: CASSHRGLRGTNEQFF.

V usage is TRBV7-9 and J usage is TRBJ2-3; D gene unclear. This CDR3 is 16 amino acids long. Germline V gives CDR1 SEHNR, CDR2 FQNEAQ (reference sequence). V was trimmed by 1 base and J by 0 bases, leaving 11 bases between them. The CDR3 sequence is CASSLGRKVSTDTQYF. The CDR3 nucleotides are TGTGCCAGCAGCTTAGGTAGAAAGGTTAGCACAGATACGCAGTATTTT.

The chain combines TRBV15 with TRBJ1-3, with 8 nucleotides matching TRBD1. The ends lost 0 bases at V and 2 bases at J; junction bases unmatched: 6. Germline V gene sequence: CDR1 LNHNV, CDR2 YYDKDF (reference sequence). The CDR3 is 17 residues long. In DNA, the CDR3 is TGTGCCACCAGCAGAGATTGGCAGGGGGCTACTGGAAACACCATATATTTT. Translation gives CATSRDWQGATGNTIYF.

The chain recombines TRBV12-1 with TRBJ2-3; TRBD2, the table's D call, lacks a check against the DNA. TRBV12-1 is noted as a pseudogene. This CDR3 has 16 amino acids. CDR3 region: CASSSKTSGYTDTQYF. In nucleotides, the CDR3 is TGTGCCAGCAGCTCTAAGACTAGCGGCTACACAGATACGCAGTATTTT.

This clone was counted only a few times. The chain is built from TRBV5-1 and TRBJ2-5, with 8 bases matching TRBD2. Per germline, CDR1 SGHRS and CDR2 YFSETQ. This CDR3 region has 14 residues. V trimming: 3 bases; J trimming: 5 bases; junction bases outside the gene matches: 6. The CDR3 coding sequence is TGCGCCAGCAGCTATTTGACTAGCGAGGAGACCCAGTACTTC. Translating gives CASSYLTSEETQYF.

With respect to this clone: One end of the junction varies from germline; a read error may be responsible. The V call is TRBV10-3, the J call TRBJ2-1; 16 bases fit TRBD2. This CDR3 spans 15 amino acids. Germline CDR1 and CDR2: ENHRY and SYGVKD. CDR3 bases: TGTGCCATCAGTGAATTGGGGACTAGCGGGAGGGCCTATATCTTC. This translates into CAISELGTSGRAYIF.

V gene TRBV4-1 combines with J gene TRBJ1-4; no clear D. The length of the CDR3 is 12 residues. The V end lost 3 bases, the J end lost 7 bases, and 6 bases lay between the germline ends. Germline-derived CDR1 and CDR2 are MGHRA and YSYEKL. The CDR3 loop is CASSHGIEKLFF. CDR3 in DNA: TGCGCCAGCAGCCACGGGATTGAAAAACTGTTTTTT.

Only a few counts were recorded for this clone. The rearrangement joins TRBV6-1 to TRBJ2-7, with 12 positions matching TRBD2. The trim removed 3 bases at V and 0 bases at J, leaving 0 bases unmatched. The CDR3 contains 15 residues. Germline V gene lookup returns CDR1 MNHNS and CDR2 SASEGT. The CDR3 spells CASSEGLAGSYEQYF. In DNA, the CDR3 is TGTGCCAGCAGTGAGGGACTAGCGGGCTCCTACGAGCAGTACTTC.

The rearrangement joins TRBV25-1 to TRBJ2-1; 9 nucleotides match TRBD1. Trimming removed 1 base from V and 2 bases from J; junction bases left unmatched: 9. CDR1 and CDR2 (germline): MGHDK, SYGVNS. This CDR3 has 18 residues. CDR3 sequence: CASSESSVRDRAYNEQFF. The CDR3 DNA sequence: TGTGCCAGCAGTGAATCTTCCGTACGGGACAGGGCCTACAATGAGCAGTTCTTC.

This sequence joins TRBV2 and TRBJ2-5; 13 bases are shared with TRBD2. Trimming cost V 4 bases and J 5 bases; bases outside gene matches: 7. This CDR3 is built from 16 residues. Per germline, CDR1 SNHLY and CDR2 FYNNEI. This CDR3 reads CASSATSGGAGETQYF. Written as DNA, the CDR3 is TGTGCCAGCAGTGCAACTAGCGGGGGGGCCGGTGAGACCCAGTACTTC.

This clone was picked up one time. The DNA of the CDR3 is TGTGCCAGCAGCTTGGGGGGAGAGCCCATGGGGCAGTACTTC. Amino acids: CASSLGGEPMGQYF. The V call is TRBV5-6, the J call TRBJ2-7; the D gene is possibly TRBD2 (5 bases). This CDR3 has 14 amino acids. CDR1 SGHDT and CDR2 YYEEEE come from the germline V gene. V lost 0 bases and J 9 bases, leaving 16 bases between the germline ends.

The chain links TRBV4-2 to TRBJ2-6, with D hard to call. CDR1 LGHNA and CDR2 YNFKEQ come from the germline V gene. Between the trimmed V and J ends, which lost 0 bases and 0 bases, there was a span of 9 bases. CDR3 length: 17 residues. The CDR3 loop reads CASSQEPDHSGANVLTF. The CDR3 DNA sequence: TGTGCCAGCAGCCAAGAACCAGACCACTCTGGGGCCAACGTCCTGACTTTC.

V and J are TRBV2 and TRBJ1-2; D not resolved. V lost 8 bases to trimming and J lost 0 bases, with 10 bases between them. CDR1 is SNHLY, CDR2 FYNNEI, per germline. CDR3 length equals 13 residues. For the CDR3, the DNA is TGTGCCAGCGGCAGACAAGCTAACTATGGCTACACCTTC. Its translation: CASGRQANYGYTF.

This clone was observed a handful of times. J is TRBJ2-7 and V is TRBV5-1, with 8 nucleotides matching TRBD2. Per germline, CDR1 SGHRS and CDR2 YFSETQ. This CDR3 region has 14 residues. Losses at the gene ends were 4 bases for V and 0 bases for J; bases not matched to a gene: 3. The DNA of the CDR3 is TGCGCCAGCAGCCCCACTAGCGGCTCCTACGAGCAGTACTTC. Translating it yields CASSPTSGSYEQYF.

The rearrangement links TRBV6-2 or TRBV6-3 to TRBJ2-5, with TRBD2 matching over 13 bases. Unmatched junction bases numbered 4, after V lost 2 bases and J lost 4 bases. Per germline, CDR1 MNHEY and CDR2 SVGEGT. This CDR3 has 16 residues. DNA for the CDR3: TGTGCCAGCAGTTACCCCGGGACTAGCGGGGTAGAGACCCAGTACTTC. Protein: CASSYPGTSGVETQYF.

This clone has more than one count but fewer than ten. The chain employs TRBV4-1 and TRBJ2-3, with D tentatively TRBD1 or TRBD2 (5 bases each). CDR3 length: 15 residues. Germline-derived CDR1 and CDR2 are MGHRA and YSYEKL. V lost 0 bases, J lost 5 bases, and 12 bases lay in between. CDR3 sequence (DNA): TGCGCCAGCAGCCAAGATTACGGGGCGGGAGATACGCAGTATTTT. Amino acids: CASSQDYGAGDTQYF.

This chain connects TRBV29-1 to TRBJ2-7; TRBD2 might be the D (6 bases). Germline lookup yields CDR1 SQVTM and CDR2 ANQGSEA. This CDR3 comprises 17 residues. The germline V and J ends were trimmed by 7 bases and 4 bases, with 29 bases remaining between them. The CDR3 protein is CSGGDGRNRIVEYEQYF. The CDR3 DNA reads as TGCAGCGGGGGGGACGGCCGAAACCGGATCGTGGAGTACGAGCAGTACTTC.